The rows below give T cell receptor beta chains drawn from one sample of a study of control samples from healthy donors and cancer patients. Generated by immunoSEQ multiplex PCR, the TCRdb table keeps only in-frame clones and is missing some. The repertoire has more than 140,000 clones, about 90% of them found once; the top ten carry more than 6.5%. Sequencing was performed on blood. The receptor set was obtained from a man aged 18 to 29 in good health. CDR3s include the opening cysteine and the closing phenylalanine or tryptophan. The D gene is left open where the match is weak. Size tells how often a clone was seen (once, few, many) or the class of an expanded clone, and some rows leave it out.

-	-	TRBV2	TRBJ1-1	CASNIGQLNTEAFF	TGTGCCAGCAACATTGGACAGCTGAACACTGAAGCTTTCTTT
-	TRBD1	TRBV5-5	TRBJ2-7	CASRFPGTGGYEQYF	TGTGCCAGCAGGTTTCCCGGGACAGGGGGCTACGAGCAGTACTTC
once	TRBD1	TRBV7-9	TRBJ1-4	CASSPGGTTNEKLFF	TGTGCCAGCAGCCCAGGGGGTACAACTAATGAAAAACTGTTTTTT
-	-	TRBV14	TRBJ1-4	CASSQGLAEKLFF	TGTGCCAGCAGCCAAGGGTTGGCTGAAAAACTGTTTTTT
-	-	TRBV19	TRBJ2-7	CASSIDSSYEQYF	TGTGCCAGTAGTATAGACAGCTCCTACGAGCAGTACTTC
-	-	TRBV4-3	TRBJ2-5	CASSQDQGPWVTQYF	TGCGCCAGCAGCCAAGATCAGGGACCGTGGGTGACCCAGTACTTC
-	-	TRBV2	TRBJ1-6	CASDESSYNSPLHF	TGTGCCAGCGATGAGAGCTCCTATAATTCACCCCTCCACTTT
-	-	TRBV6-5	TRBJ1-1	CASSLLLGNTEAFF	TGTGCCAGCAGTTTGTTGCTAGGGAACACTGAAGCTTTCTTT
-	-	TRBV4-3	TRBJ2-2	CASSQDMKGGEAGELFF	TGCGCCAGCAGCCAAGATATGAAGGGCGGCGAGGCCGGGGAGCTGTTTTTT
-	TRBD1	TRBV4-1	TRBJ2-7	CASSQIRDSPYEQYF	TGCGCCAGCAGTCAAATCCGGGACAGCCCCTACGAGCAGTACTTC
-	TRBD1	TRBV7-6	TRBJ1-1	CASSDYRDRENTEAFF	TGTGCCAGCAGCGATTACCGGGACAGGGAGAACACTGAAGCTTTCTTT
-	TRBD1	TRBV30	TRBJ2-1	CAWSSRQGRNYNEQFF	TGTGCCTGGAGTTCCAGACAGGGCCGTAACTACAATGAGCAGTTCTTC
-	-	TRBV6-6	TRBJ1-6	CASSYTLDSPLHF	TGTGCCAGCAGTTACACCCTTGATTCACCCCTCCACTTT
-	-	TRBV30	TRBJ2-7	CAWRIRGSSYEQYF	TGTGCCTGGAGGATTAGGGGCAGCTCCTACGAGCAGTACTTC
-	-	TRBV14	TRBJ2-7	CASSRLDLYEQYF	TGTGCCAGCAGCCGTCTAGACCTCTACGAGCAGTACTTC
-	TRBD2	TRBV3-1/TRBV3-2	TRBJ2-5	CASSQERTSGEETQYF	TGTGCCAGCAGCCAAGAACGGACTAGCGGAGAAGAGACCCAGTACTTC
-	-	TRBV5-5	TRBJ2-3	CASSPGVDTQYF	TGTGCCAGCAGCCCGGGAGTGGATACGCAGTATTTT
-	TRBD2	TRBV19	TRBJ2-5	CASSGKRGIETQYF	TGTGCCAGTAGTGGGAAGCGGGGCATAGAGACCCAGTACTTC
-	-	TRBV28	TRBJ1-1	CASSNYRAQAFF	TGTGCCAGCAGCAACTACAGGGCACAAGCTTTCTTT
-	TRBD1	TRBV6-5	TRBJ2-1	CASSYRTGPYNEQFF	TGTGCCAGCAGTTACAGGACAGGGCCCTACAATGAGCAGTTCTTC
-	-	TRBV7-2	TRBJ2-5	CASSKGSGLLETQYF	TGTGCCAGCAGCAAAGGGTCAGGGCTATTGGAGACCCAGTACTTC
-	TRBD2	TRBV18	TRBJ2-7	CASSPSGGLGEQYF	TGTGCCAGCTCACCATCCGGGGGGTTGGGCGAGCAGTACTTC
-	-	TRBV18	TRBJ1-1	CASSPGENTEAFF	TGTGCCAGCTCACCCGGGGAAAACACTGAAGCTTTCTTT
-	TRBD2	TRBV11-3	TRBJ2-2	CASRGLAGTGELFF	TGTGCCAGCAGGGGACTAGCGGGGACCGGGGAGCTGTTTTTT
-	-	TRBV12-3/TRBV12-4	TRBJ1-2	CASSRQLDYGYTF	TGTGCCAGCAGTAGGCAGCTCGACTATGGCTACACCTTC